Listed here are 18 T cell receptor beta chains from one sample, sequenced in a study of cytomegalovirus exposure and HLA in healthy donors. 13 Jbeta primers and 60 Vbeta primers were used for the PCR. TCRdb's copy holds only in-frame clones and misses some; the assay was immunoSEQ multiplex PCR. The profile shows around 190,000 clones, about 83% of them singletons. Input material: PBMCs. These receptors originate from a female donor in good health and CMV-seronegative.

This sequence joins TRBV10-3 and TRBJ1-2; D is unresolved. CDR3 length equals 12 residues. Germline CDR1 and CDR2: ENHRY and SYGVKD. V gave up 10 bases and J gave up 3 bases, with 12 bases separating them. CDR3 DNA sequence: TGTGCCACAGTCGGGTCGGACTATGGCTACACCTTC. Amino acid sequence: CATVGSDYGYTF.

The chain carries TRBV5-1 and TRBJ2-7; possible D gene TRBD1, 6 bases. The length of the CDR3 is 14 residues. Germline V gene lookup returns CDR1 SGHRS and CDR2 YFSETQ. With 4 bases removed from V and 5 bases from J, the gap between germline ends came to 16 bases. The CDR3 DNA reads TGCGCCAGCAGCCTACAGGGATCCCAAAACGAGCAGTACTTC. Residues: CASSLQGSQNEQYF.

The gene calls are TRBV19 and TRBJ1-5, with D tentatively TRBD1 (5 bases). This CDR3 contains 15 residues. Germline-derived CDR1 and CDR2 are LNHDA and SQIVND (reference sequence). V lost 1 base and J 0 bases, leaving 7 bases between the germline ends. CDR3 DNA: TGTGCCAGTAGTATAGGCAGGGTTAGCAATCAGCCCCAGCATTTT. Translation: CASSIGRVSNQPQHF.

The chain is built from TRBV30 and TRBJ1-1; D not resolved. This CDR3 has 13 residues. With 2 bases removed from V and 4 bases from J, the gap between germline ends came to 11 bases. CDR1 is GTSNPN and CDR2 is SVGIG in the germline V gene (reference sequence). Here the CDR3 DNA reads TGTGCCTGGAGTTTGACGGCGGGCACTGAAGCTTTCTTT. Translating gives CAWSLTAGTEAFF.

The V call is TRBV5-6, the J call TRBJ1-5; D not certain. The V and J ends lost 3 bases and 0 bases respectively, with 4 bases between them. The CDR3 runs to 13 residues. The germline V gene encodes CDR1 SGHDT and CDR2 YYEEEE. DNA for the CDR3: TGTGCCAGCAGCTATTATAGCAATCAGCCCCAGCATTTT. It codes for CASSYYSNQPQHF. Combining the CDR3 with reference TRBV5-6 and TRBJ1-5 gives the whole variable domain DAGVTQSPTHLIKTRGQQVTLRCSPKSGHDTVSWYQQALGQGPQFIFQYYEEEERQRGNFPDRFSGHQFPNYSSELNVNALLLGDSALYLCASSYYSNQPQHFGDGTRLSIL.

This clone has a handful of counts. The CDR3 reads CASSPMGSSYEQYF. CDR3 bases: TGTGCCAGTAGCCCCATGGGCAGCTCCTACGAGCAGTACTTC. This chain connects TRBV19 to TRBJ2-5; D is unclear. The better agreement between TRBJ2-7 and the DNA end casts doubt on the J call. CDR1 and CDR2 (germline): LNHDA, SQIVND (reference sequence). This CDR3 contains 14 residues.

This chain links TRBV10-2 with TRBJ2-6; TRBD1 matches at 10 bases. Trimming cost V 3 bases and J 0 bases; bases outside gene matches: 17. This CDR3 region has 22 residues. CDR1 is WSHSY, CDR2 SAAADI, per germline. The CDR3 reads CASSDGVGQGKGLFSGANVLTF. CDR3 DNA sequence: TGCGCCAGCAGTGATGGTGTGGGACAGGGGAAGGGTCTATTCTCTGGGGCCAACGTCCTGACTTTC.

In regard to this clone: An end of the junction differs from the germline gene, which may be a read error. This sequence joins TRBV6-5 and TRBJ1-2; TRBD1 agrees at 7 bases. This CDR3 comprises 15 residues. In germline, CDR1 is MNHEY, CDR2 SVGAGI. CDR3 nucleotide sequence: TGTACCAGCAGTCCCAGACGGACAGGTTTCTATGGCTACACCTTC. It encodes CTSSPRRTGFYGYTF.

This chain connects TRBV2 to TRBJ2-7, with 10 bases identical to TRBD1. Germline CDR1 reads SNHLY; CDR2 reads FYNNEI. The CDR3 runs 13 residues. The ends lost 6 bases at V and 3 bases at J; junction bases unmatched: 2. The CDR3 DNA is TGTGCCAGCAGAGGACAGGGGGGCTACGAGCAGTACTTC. Its protein is CASRGQGGYEQYF.

J is TRBJ1-5 and V is TRBV6-1; 7 positions agree with TRBD1. After removal of 6 bases from V and 3 bases from J, the junction contained 5 bases not matched to a gene. The length of the CDR3 is 14 residues. Germline-derived CDR1 and CDR2 are MNHNS and SASEGT. This chain's CDR3 is CASRSRGNNQPQHF. The CDR3 DNA reads TGTGCCAGCAGGTCCAGGGGGAACAATCAGCCCCAGCATTTT.

The J gene is TRBJ1-2, the V gene TRBV7-2; tentative D call: TRBD1 (6 bases). In germline, CDR1 is SGHTA, CDR2 FQGNSA. This CDR3 is built from 12 residues. Trimming left V 2 bases short and J 6 bases short, with 7 bases between. DNA of the CDR3: TGTGCCAGCAGCTTAAGGGGGAATGGCTACACCTTC. Translating it yields CASSLRGNGYTF.

This chain joins TRBV6-1 and TRBJ1-2, with TRBD1 matching over 9 bases. The CDR3 spans 11 residues. The germline gives CDR1 MNHNS, CDR2 SASEGT. V gave up 5 bases and J gave up 10 bases; unmatched junction bases: 2. The CDR3 DNA sequence: TGTGCCAGCAGTCGACAGGGGGACTACACCTTC. Translation gives CASSRQGDYTF.

This chain uses TRBV4-1 with TRBJ1-5; a possible D gene is TRBD1 (6 bases). The germline gives CDR1 MGHRA, CDR2 YSYEKL. This CDR3 has 15 residues. The ends were cut back, 5 bases at V and 0 bases at J, with 11 bases in the middle. The CDR3 DNA sequence: TGCGCCAGCAGCAGCAGGGGCTATAGCAATCAGCCCCAGCATTTT. Its translation: CASSSRGYSNQPQHF.

To note about this clone: One end of the junction does not line up with germline, which may come from a read error. The genes are TRBV19 and TRBJ1-1; tentative D call: TRBD1 (5 bases). Germline assignment: CDR1 LNHDA and CDR2 SQIVND (reference sequence). The CDR3 contains 15 residues. The CDR3 sequence: CASSWRVTEPTEAFF. In nucleotides, the CDR3 is TGTGCAAGTAGTTGGAGAGTGACAGAGCCGACTGAAGCTTTCTTT.

The chain recombines TRBV6-4 with TRBJ1-1; 7 bases fit TRBD1. The CDR3 length is 13 residues. Per the germline V gene, CDR1 is MRHNA and CDR2 is SNTAGT. J was trimmed by 8 bases and V by 5 bases; bases with no gene match: 8. The CDR3 bases are TGTGCCAGCAGTCCATCTGGACAGGCGGAAGCTTTCTTT. Protein: CASSPSGQAEAFF.

The J gene is TRBJ2-3, the V gene TRBV5-1; weak D call: TRBD2 (6 bases). Deletions cut 3 bases from V and 0 bases from J, with 11 bases between. Germline V gene lookup returns CDR1 SGHRS and CDR2 YFSETQ. The CDR3 consists of 15 residues. The CDR3 region is CASSSGTLSTDTQYF. The CDR3 DNA follows: TGCGCCAGCAGCTCCGGGACTTTAAGCACAGATACGCAGTATTTT.

This clone was seen a few times. J is TRBJ2-1 and V is TRBV5-1; no firm D call. CDR1 and CDR2 from the germline V gene are SGHRS and YFSETQ. This CDR3 has 12 residues. With 1 base removed from V and 8 bases from J, the gap between germline ends came to 7 bases. Written as DNA, the CDR3 is TGCGCCAGCAGCTTGCTCGCGGATGAGCAGTTCTTC. This encodes CASSLLADEQFF. Full variable domain (outside the CDR3, taken from reference TRBV5-1 and TRBJ2-1): KAGVTQTPRYLIKTRGQQVTLSCSPISGHRSVSWYQQTPGQGLQFLFEYFSETQRNKGNFPGRFSGRQFSNSRSEMNVSTLELGDSALYLCASSLLADEQFFGPGTRLTVL.

The chain joins TRBV7-8 to TRBJ2-3; 12 bases agree with TRBD2. The CDR3 contains 16 residues. V shed 4 bases and J 4 bases; nucleotides not matched to a gene: 6. Looked up from germline, CDR1 is SGHVS and CDR2 is FQNEAQ. The chain's CDR3 is CASSYGLAGSSDTQYF. The CDR3 DNA sequence: TGTGCCAGCAGCTACGGACTAGCGGGAAGTTCAGATACGCAGTATTTT.